This T cell receptor beta chain was observed in a study of cytomegalovirus exposure and HLA in healthy donors. Study findings and constraints: Reports described diagnosis of cytomegalovirus status by the classifier as highly specific and sensitive. There were some public TCRs occurring in many donors, but most TCR sequences were rare. Later work associated fewer than 20,000 TCR beta sequences with HLA alleles at 0.05 false discovery rate.

In the PCR, 60 Vbeta and 13 Jbeta primers were used. Sequenced by immunoSEQ multiplex PCR; TCRdb stores in-frame clones only, minus some. The sample includes 120,000 or so clones, nearly 80% of them seen just once. CDR3 length: 16 residues. V lost 0 bases and J lost 2, with 9 bases in between. From germline, CDR1 is SGHTS and CDR2 YDEGEE. This clone has only a few counts. Its target is not known. Sequencing used PBMCs. The receptor's source is a middle-aged woman in good health and CMV-seronegative. The chain combines TRBV5-8 with TRBJ2-6, with D uncertain. The CDR3: CASSLGAFPGANVLTF. CDR3 coding DNA: TGTGCCAGCAGCTTGGGGGCATTCCCTGGGGCCAACGTCCTGACTTTC.